This entry features one T cell receptor (beta chain) sequence. This clone came up a few times. Its specific antigen is unknown. Base qualities are not provided; no much larger clone lies one nucleotide away. These data belong to a study of cytomegalovirus exposure and HLA in healthy donors (dated by TCRdb to 2017 to 2019). Regarding the research as a whole: An earlier analysis of 587 of the donors reported 250 to 350 Gb of sequence data and 117 million unique TCR beta sequences from about 179 million T cells. Five DR-DQ haplotypes were treated as single units for association and clustering because of strong linkage in the cohort. Alongside the repertoire data, information on donor age, sex, ethnicity and CMV serostatus was compiled. Every repertoire in the discovery cohort had been generated on one and the same sequencing platform. An earlier analysis of some 500 of the donors applied high-throughput TCR beta sequencing to assess whether each TCR beta V gene segment acted as functional or pseudogenic. To predict cytomegalovirus infection status, the study brought together high-throughput TCR immunosequencing, statistical association of individual TCRs with disease status, and machine learning. The study was designed to test whether signatures of past pathogen exposure could be identified by cataloging public T cell receptors. In the later analysis, no new phenotypic data were used to find candidate immune exposures; instead, reliance was placed on TCR beta sequences and their occurrence across donors. Typing coverage differed by locus: A, B, C, DRB1 and DQB1 were typed in roughly 620-630 donors, DQA1 in about 500, DPA1 in around 580, and DPB1 in roughly 450. Among over 350 genotyped donors of the cohort, an average of about 240,000 unique TCR beta nucleotide sequences were sequenced per donor, roughly 18% of them non-productive. The genetic ancestry cluster associated with self-reported Caucasian donors included around four fifths of the roughly 400 genotyped donors. Besides the first cohort of under 700 subjects, a separate validation cohort made up of roughly 120 different subjects was used. Roughly 320 gigabases of sequencing data and around 88 million unique TCR sequences made up an early release that covered approximately 700 HLA-typed donors. Both class I and class II loci were covered by HLA typing, at four-digit resolution. In a later genetic analysis, genome-wide SNP genotypes for about three fifths of the roughly 670 donors were used, and that subset was treated as a discovery cohort. In a later analysis, previously published TCR beta repertoires from roughly 710 donors were re-analyzed and high-resolution HLA genotyping was added so that TCR occurrence patterns could be studied. The study used immunosequencing to profile the T cell repertoires of around 600 subjects and linked those repertoires to cytomegalovirus serostatus. The paper's findings and limits, for the study overall: A later analysis found that most CMV-associated TCR beta chains appeared HLA-restricted, with HLA associations seemingly driven largely by CMV exposure. V-gene and J-gene trimming of TCR beta chains was associated with a missense DCLRE1C variant in a later genetic analysis, and the association was replicated in an independent cohort. Correlated functional status among segregating V segments might reflect linkage disequilibrium, but an unknown experimental factor could not be ruled out. Most TCR sequences were observed very rarely across donors, whereas some public TCRs were present in many individuals. It was suggested by the authors that the approach could potentially be generalized to other disease states and immunological phenotypes. Strong co-occurrence of HLA alleles, especially DR and DQ, made assigning TCR associations to individual alleles difficult. CMV serostatus was the only immune exposure information available for the cohort. Some IMGT-functional V segments, including TRBV6-2 and TRBV6-3, could not be distinguished by the 87-base-pair reads and were therefore excluded. A few of the identified cytomegalovirus-associated TCR beta chains were confirmed in vitro to be specific for cytomegalovirus antigens. Several of the top co-occurrence clusters appeared to be linked to parvovirus B19, influenza, CMV and Epstein-Barr virus, according to a later analysis. Sequencing depth was assumed to be roughly uniform across donors in the presence/absence analyses, though that assumption may not hold. In a later analysis, HLA-associated TCR beta chains showed more clonal expansion and lower generation probabilities than non-associated chains that were equally common. Because counts were too low, 15 to 20 rarely observed V segments, including chromosome 9 orphons, were left out of the earlier analysis of 500 to 650 of the donors. The cohort was sequenced for TCR beta chains only, and without alpha or paired-chain data the features that could be detected were limited. Compared with the approximately 700-donor mean, donors in an Asian-associated ancestry cluster had fewer N-insertions in productive TCRs, according to a later genetic analysis. The sequencing pipeline was judged likely to have produced a cluster of highly shared sequence variants as a technical artifact. An earlier analysis of 587 of the donors showed that most TCR beta V segments appeared in productive rearrangements either about 87% or about 30% of the time, which broadly matched IMGT annotations. In a later analysis, the rate of TCR association differed among HLA loci, with DRB1 alleles having the most associated TCRs and HLA-C alleles having the fewest. At a false discovery rate of 0.05, a later analysis linked 16,951 TCR beta sequences to specific HLA alleles. A further reported finding was that TCR beta sequences accurately predicted the HLA-A and HLA-B alleles for most subjects in the first cohort. In both the original and validation cohorts, the classifier was reported to diagnose cytomegalovirus status with high specificity and sensitivity. Because HLA typing was unavailable for some donors at each locus, only the typed subset was used in association tests. A total of 150 or so TCR beta chains were listed by the study as associated with cytomegalovirus.

Libraries were constructed by the immunoSEQ multiplex PCR assay. For the multiplex PCR, a mixture combining 60 forward primers for TCR Vbeta segments and 13 reverse primers for TCR Jbeta segments was used. A multiplex PCR assay on genomic DNA amplified the CDR3 region of rearranged TCR beta genes. The Illumina HiSeq System was used to sequence the amplified TCR beta libraries as 87-base-pair reads. As for how the authors treated the data: A later analysis counted about 82 million unique TCR beta chains across the 550 to 750 repertoires, and some 11 million of these chains were shared by at least two donors. To remove PCR and sequencing errors, raw reads were error-corrected and collapsed into unique sequences using a nearest-neighbor algorithm that merged closely related sequences. To assign V, D and J gene segments, CDR3 sequences were aligned to IMGT reference sequences. For a sequence to be retained, a match of at least six nucleotides to both a V gene segment and a J gene segment was required. Rearrangements were called productive when the CDR3 lacked stop codons and stayed in frame with V and J; all others were non-productive. Following IMGT convention, CDR3 was defined as the stretch from the second conserved V-encoded cysteine to the conserved J-encoded phenylalanine. The earlier analysis of 500 to 750 of the donors excluded any sequence lacking an unambiguous match to a single V gene segment. In an earlier analysis of several hundred of the donors, a V segment was called functional when productive rearrangements were above 56.7%, and segregating when the standard deviation between donors exceeded 5%. A statistical classification framework was developed to diagnose cytomegalovirus status using the catalog of TCR beta chain sequences. V and J gene assignment, in a later analysis, came from comparing TCR nucleotide sequences with IMGT/GENE-DB human TR gene sequences. In a later analysis, CDR3 sequences and most-parsimonious VDJ recombination scenarios were assigned using the TCRdist pipeline. A later analysis defined each TCR beta chain by its CDR3 amino acid sequence plus V-gene family, and excluded reads lacking a unique V-gene family. A later analysis removed 592 highly shared, low-generation-probability nucleotide sequences to deal with suspected cross-contamination and a sequencing artifact. In a later analysis, a clonal expansion index was calculated for each public chain from normalized within-repertoire ranks of inferred template counts. In a later analysis, generation probabilities were computed using a VDJ recombination model fitted to out-of-frame rearrangements, and the results were checked against IGoR. A later analysis scored TCR-TCR, TCR-HLA and TCR-CMV co-occurrence with hypergeometric tests, applying a repertoire-size bias correction to TCR pairs. A later analysis estimated false discovery rates by permuting HLA or CMV assignments 20 times. In a later analysis, co-occurring TCRs were grouped using DBSCAN, and TCRdist sequence similarity was added for clustering within HLA-allele-positive subsets. Repertoires with fewer than 30,000 or more than 120,000 public chains were left out of co-occurrence clustering, as were about five repertoires with anomalous nucleotide sharing. Held by TCRdb, this immuneACCESS table contains in-frame sequences only and omits some clones. Under half of the omission traces to an unresolved V gene where checked; the cause of the rest is unknown. Clonal size and the V and J genes are those of that table, whereas D and trimming came from the DNA. The table for this sample lists around 110,000 clones; more than 60% of them were counted only once. 1.5% to 1.7% of the sample is in the top ten clones.

The cohort was made up of about 670 healthy bone marrow donors. Cohort members were all nominally healthy when sampled, although unrecorded immune exposures were likely present. The donor tested CMV seronegative, placing the donor among the 352 seronegative members of the cohort. Each donor provided a peripheral blood sample, and peripheral blood mononuclear cells were used for TCR beta sequencing. Genomic DNA extraction from the blood cell samples was performed with the Qiagen DNeasy Blood Extraction Kit. V trim: 3 bases; J trim: 7 bases; unmatched bases: 31. The CDR3 contains 21 residues, cysteine and phenylalanine counted. Of the read, only the CDR3 DNA is kept; its 63 bases are in frame from base 1. CDR1 and CDR2 were assigned from the germline V gene (reference sequence) as GTSNPN and SVGIG.

What was sequenced was PBMCs. The chain is made from TRBV30 and TRBJ2-5; 8 central bases correspond to TRBD1. This clonotype was obtained from a young man in good health and CMV-seronegative. The sequence in DNA is TGTGCCTGGAGAGGCTTCCCCATCCCCGCGACCCGGGGACAGGACAAAGGGACCCAGTACTTC. Its protein is CAWRGFPIPATRGQDKGTQYF.